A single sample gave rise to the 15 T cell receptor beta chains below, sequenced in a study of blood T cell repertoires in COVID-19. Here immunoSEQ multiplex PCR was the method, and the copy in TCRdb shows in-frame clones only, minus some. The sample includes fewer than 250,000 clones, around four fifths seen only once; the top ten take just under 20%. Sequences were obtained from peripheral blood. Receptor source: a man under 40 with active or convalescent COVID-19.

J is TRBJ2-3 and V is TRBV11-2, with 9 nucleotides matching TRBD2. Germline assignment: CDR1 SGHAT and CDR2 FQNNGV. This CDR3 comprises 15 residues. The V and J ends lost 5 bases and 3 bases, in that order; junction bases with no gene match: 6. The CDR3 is CASSHGLALTDTQYF. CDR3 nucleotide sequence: TGTGCCAGCAGCCACGGACTAGCGCTAACAGATACGCAGTATTTT.

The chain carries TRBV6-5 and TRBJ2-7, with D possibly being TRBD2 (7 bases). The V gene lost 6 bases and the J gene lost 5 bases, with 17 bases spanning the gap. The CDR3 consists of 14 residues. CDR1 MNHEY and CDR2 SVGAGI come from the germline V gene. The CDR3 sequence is CASSSRRGLNEQYF. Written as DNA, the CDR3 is TGTGCCAGCAGCTCTCGGCGGGGGCTGAACGAGCAGTACTTC.

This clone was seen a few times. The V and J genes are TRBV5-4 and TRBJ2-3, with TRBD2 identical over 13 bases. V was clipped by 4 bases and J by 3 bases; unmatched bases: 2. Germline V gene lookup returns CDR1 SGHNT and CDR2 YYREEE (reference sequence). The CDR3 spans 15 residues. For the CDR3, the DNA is TGTGCCAGCAGCCCGGGACTAGCGGGAACAGATACGCAGTATTTT. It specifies CASSPGLAGTDTQYF.

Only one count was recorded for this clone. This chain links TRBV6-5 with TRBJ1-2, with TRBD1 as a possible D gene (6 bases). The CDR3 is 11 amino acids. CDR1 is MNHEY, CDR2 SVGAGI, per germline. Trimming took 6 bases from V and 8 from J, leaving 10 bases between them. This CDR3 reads CASSDRRGYTF. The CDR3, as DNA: TGTGCCAGCAGCGACAGGCGGGGCTACACCTTC.

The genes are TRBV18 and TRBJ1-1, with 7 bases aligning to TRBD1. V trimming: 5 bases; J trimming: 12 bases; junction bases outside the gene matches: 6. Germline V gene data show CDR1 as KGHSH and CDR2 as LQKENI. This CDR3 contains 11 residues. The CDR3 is CASSDRVGTFF. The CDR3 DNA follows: TGTGCCAGCTCAGACAGGGTTGGAACTTTCTTT.

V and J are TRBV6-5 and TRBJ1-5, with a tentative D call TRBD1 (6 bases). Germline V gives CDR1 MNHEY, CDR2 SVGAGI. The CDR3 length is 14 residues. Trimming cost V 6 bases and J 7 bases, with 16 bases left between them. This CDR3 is CASSLWQGTQPQHF. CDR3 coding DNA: TGTGCCAGCAGCCTATGGCAGGGGACCCAGCCCCAGCATTTT.

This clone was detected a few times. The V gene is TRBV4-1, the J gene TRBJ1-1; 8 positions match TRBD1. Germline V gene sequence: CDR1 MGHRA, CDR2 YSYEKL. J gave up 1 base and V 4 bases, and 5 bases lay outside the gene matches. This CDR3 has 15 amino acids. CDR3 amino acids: CASSPLGQANTEAFF. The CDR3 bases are TGCGCCAGCAGCCCCTTGGGACAGGCGAACACTGAAGCTTTCTTT.

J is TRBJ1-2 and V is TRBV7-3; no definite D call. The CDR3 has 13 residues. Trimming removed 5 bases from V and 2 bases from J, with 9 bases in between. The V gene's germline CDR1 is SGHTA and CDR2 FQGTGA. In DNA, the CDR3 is TGTGCCAGCAGCCCCGACAAGAACTATGGCTACACCTTC. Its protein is CASSPDKNYGYTF. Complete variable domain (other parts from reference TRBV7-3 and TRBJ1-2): GAGVSQTPSNKVTEKGKYVELRCDPISGHTALYWYRQSLGQGPEFLIYFQGTGAADDSGLPNDRFFAVRPEGSVSTLKIQRTERGDSAVYLCASSPDKNYGYTFGSGTRLTVV.

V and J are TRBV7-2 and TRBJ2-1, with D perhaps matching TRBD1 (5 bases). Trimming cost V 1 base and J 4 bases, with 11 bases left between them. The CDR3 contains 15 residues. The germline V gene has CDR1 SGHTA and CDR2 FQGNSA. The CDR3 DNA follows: TGTGCCAGCAGCTTAGGCAGGGTCTTATACAATGAGCAGTTCTTC. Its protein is CASSLGRVLYNEQFF.

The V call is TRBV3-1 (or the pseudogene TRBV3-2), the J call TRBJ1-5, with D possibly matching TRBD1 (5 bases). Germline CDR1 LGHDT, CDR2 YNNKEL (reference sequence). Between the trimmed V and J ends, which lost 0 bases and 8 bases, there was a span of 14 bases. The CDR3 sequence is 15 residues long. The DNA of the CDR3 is TGTGCCAGCAGCCAAGATCCCAGGGTGGGCGAGCCCCAGCATTTT. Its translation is CASSQDPRVGEPQHF.

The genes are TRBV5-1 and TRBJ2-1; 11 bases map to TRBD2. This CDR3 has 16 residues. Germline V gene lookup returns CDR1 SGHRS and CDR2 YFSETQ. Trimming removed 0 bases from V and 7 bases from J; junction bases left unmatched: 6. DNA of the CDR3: TGCGCCAGCAGCTTGGGTGGGACTAGCGGAGTTAATGAGCAGTTCTTC. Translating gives CASSLGGTSGVNEQFF.

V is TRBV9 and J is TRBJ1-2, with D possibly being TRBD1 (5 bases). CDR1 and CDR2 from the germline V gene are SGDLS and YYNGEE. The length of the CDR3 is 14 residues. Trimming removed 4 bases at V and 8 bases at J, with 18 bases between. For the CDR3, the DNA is TGTGCCAGCAGCCCCCCCGGTGGCAGGGAAGGCTACACCTTC. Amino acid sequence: CASSPPGGREGYTF.

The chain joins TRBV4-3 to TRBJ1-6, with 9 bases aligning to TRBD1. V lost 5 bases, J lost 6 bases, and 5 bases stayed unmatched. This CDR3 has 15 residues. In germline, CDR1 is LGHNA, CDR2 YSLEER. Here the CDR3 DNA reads TGCGCCAGCAGCGGGGACAGGGATTTTAATTCACCCCTCCACTTT. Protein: CASSGDRDFNSPLHF.

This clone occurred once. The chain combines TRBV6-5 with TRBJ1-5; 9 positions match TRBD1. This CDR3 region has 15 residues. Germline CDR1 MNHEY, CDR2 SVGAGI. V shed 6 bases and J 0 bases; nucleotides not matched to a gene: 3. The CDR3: CASRGTGSSNQPQHF. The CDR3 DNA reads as TGTGCCAGCAGGGGGACAGGGAGTAGCAATCAGCCCCAGCATTTT.

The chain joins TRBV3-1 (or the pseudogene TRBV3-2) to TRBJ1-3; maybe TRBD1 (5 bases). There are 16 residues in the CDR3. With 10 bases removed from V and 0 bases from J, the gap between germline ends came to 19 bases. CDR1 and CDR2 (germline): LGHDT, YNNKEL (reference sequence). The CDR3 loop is CAIHGGGVDSGNTIYF. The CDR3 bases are TGTGCCATCCACGGGGGAGGGGTAGACTCTGGAAACACCATATATTTT.